Shown below are 20 T cell receptor beta chains from a single sample sequenced in a study of T cell repertoires in cytomegalovirus infection. A single record per CDR3 protein comes from TCRdb applying MiXCR to the reads. The table records 250,000 to 300,000 distinct CDR3 sequences, over 15% of them present only once. The sample taken for sequencing was CD8+ T cells from PBMCs. These TCRs come from a human donor in good health (CMV status not recorded). Some clones in this sample may be carry-over from other donors' samples.

This clonotype came up many times. The gene calls are TRBV20-1 and TRBJ1-2; TRBD1 matches at 7 bases. V lost 6 bases to trimming and J lost 4 bases; unmatched junction nucleotides: 11. CDR1 is DFQATT and CDR2 is SNEGSKA in the germline V gene (reference sequence). The CDR3 length is 14 residues. The CDR3 spells CSAWTGTGSYGYTF. CDR3 sequence (DNA): TGCAGTGCCTGGACAGGCACCGGCAGCTATGGCTACACCTTC.

The chain is built from TRBV19 and TRBJ2-1, with D possibly being TRBD2 (5 bases). This CDR3 has 16 residues. Germline CDR1 and CDR2: LNHDA and SQIVND (reference sequence). V lost 5 bases and J lost 6, with 20 bases in between. This CDR3 is CASSRRVGEAINEQFF. The DNA for the CDR3 is TGTGCCAGTAGTCGGCGGGTCGGCGAAGCAATCAATGAGCAGTTCTTC.

CDR3 nucleotide sequence: TGTGCCATCACCGGACTAGCGGGGGGGCCTAATGAGCAGTTCTTC. Translation gives CAITGLAGGPNEQFF. The rearrangement links TRBV10-3 to TRBJ2-1; 15 bases line up with TRBD2. The ends lost 7 bases at V and 7 bases at J; junction bases unmatched: 5. This CDR3 contains 15 residues. CDR1 and CDR2 from the germline V gene are ENHRY and SYGVKD.

With regard to this clonotype: A much bigger clone sits one base away, suggesting this may be a read error. The J gene is TRBJ2-7, the V gene TRBV4-3; no firm D call. The CDR3 loop spans 14 amino acids. Trimming took off 0 bases at V and 0 bases at J, with 6 bases between the two ends. Germline V gene sequence: CDR1 LGHNA, CDR2 YSLEER. The CDR3 DNA follows: TGCGCCAGCAGCCAAGATAGGAGCTCCTACGAGCAGTACTTC. Protein product: CASSQDRSSYEQYF.

There are many counts of this clonotype. The chain recombines TRBV6-5 with TRBJ1-5; D is unclear. The CDR3 loop spans 15 amino acids. The V gene's germline CDR1 is MNHEY and CDR2 SVGAGI. The ends were cut back, 5 bases at V and 4 bases at J, with 15 bases in the middle. This CDR3 is CASSPMTTSNQPQHF. The CDR3 DNA reads as TGTGCCAGCAGTCCAATGACGACGTCTAATCAGCCCCAGCATTTT.

Many counts were recorded for this clonotype. This chain uses TRBV7-9 with TRBJ2-3; 12 nucleotides agree with TRBD1. Germline values: CDR1 SEHNR, CDR2 FQNEAQ (reference sequence). The CDR3 is 17 residues long. Trimming removed 2 bases from V and 4 bases from J; junction bases left unmatched: 7. The CDR3 DNA reads TGTGCCAGCAGCTTAAGATCGGGACAGGGGGCCGCAGATACGCAGTATTTT. The encoded protein is CASSLRSGQGAADTQYF.

This clonotype turned up a few times. The rearrangement uses TRBV2 and TRBJ2-6; TRBD1 aligns across 12 bases. CDR1 and CDR2 from the germline V gene are SNHLY and FYNNEI. The V segment lost 6 bases and the J segment 1 base; nucleotides outside the gene matches: 4. This CDR3 contains 17 residues. This CDR3 reads CASRGQGAASGANVLTF. The CDR3 nucleotides are TGTGCCAGCAGGGGACAGGGGGCCGCTTCTGGGGCCAACGTCCTGACTTTC.

This clonotype was seen only a few times. CDR3 in DNA: TGCAGTGCTAGAGACCTGGGACAGGGGGACTCATCCGTACACTACGAGCAGTACTTC. As protein: CSARDLGQGDSSVHYEQYF. The chain links TRBV20-1 to TRBJ2-7; 11 nucleotides line up with TRBD1. CDR1 DFQATT and CDR2 SNEGSKA come from the germline V gene (reference sequence). CDR3 size: 19 residues. The V segment lost 0 bases and the J segment 3 bases; nucleotides outside the gene matches: 16.

A note on this clonotype: A read error may be the cause here, since a much bigger clone is one base away. The V and J genes are TRBV7-2 and TRBJ1-5; no clear D. The CDR3 sequence is 16 residues long. Per the germline V gene, CDR1 is SGHTA and CDR2 is FQGNSA. The CDR3 sequence: CASSLDTRELYHPQHF. CDR3 DNA sequence: TGTGCCAGCAGCTTAGATACTCGGGAGCTATATCATCCCCAGCATTTT.

This sequence joins TRBV28 and TRBJ1-1, with unresolved D. Germline V gene data show CDR1 as MDHEN and CDR2 as SYDVKM. This CDR3 spans 17 amino acids. Trimming removed 6 bases at V and 4 bases at J, with 24 bases between. CDR3 amino acids: CASRVQLLEPKGTEAFF. Written as DNA, the CDR3 is TGTGCCAGCAGGGTACAACTACTAGAACCTAAGGGCACTGAAGCTTTCTTT.

This clonotype is classed as hyperexpanded. This chain uses TRBV7-6 with TRBJ2-7, with D tentatively TRBD1 or TRBD2 (5 bases each). V lost 2 bases and J lost 5, with 13 bases in between. The CDR3 extends over 14 amino acids. Germline-derived CDR1 and CDR2 are SGHVS and FNYEAQ. CDR3 sequence: CASSLSDMGDEQYF. DNA of the CDR3: TGTGCCAGCAGCTTAAGCGACATGGGGGACGAGCAGTACTTC.

This clonotype has at least ten counts. The chain joins TRBV7-6 to TRBJ1-5; unclear D gene. V was cut by 1 base and J by 4 bases, with 11 bases left in between. This CDR3 region has 15 residues. CDR1 and CDR2 (germline): SGHVS, FNYEAQ. The DNA of the CDR3 is TGTGCCAGCAGCTTAGGCTCCACGGGTAATCAGCCCCAGCATTTT. It is translated as CASSLGSTGNQPQHF. Drawing the rest from reference TRBV7-6 and TRBJ1-5, the complete variable domain is GAGVSQSPRYKVTKRGQDVALRCDPISGHVSLYWYRQALGQGPEFLTYFNYEAQQDKSGLPNDRFSAERPEGSISTLTIQRTEQRDSAMYRCASSLGSTGNQPQHFGDGTRLSIL.

This clonotype was seen ten or more times. V gene TRBV12-3 or TRBV12-4 combines with J gene TRBJ1-1, with a weak D call TRBD1 (5 bases). The V end lost 6 bases, the J end lost 7 bases, and 12 bases lay between the germline ends. The CDR3 has 12 residues. In DNA form, the CDR3 reads TGTGCCAGCAGCCCAGGACATATTGAAGCTTTCTTT. Protein sequence: CASSPGHIEAFF.

Ten or more counts support this clonotype. This sequence joins TRBV6-5 and TRBJ2-3, with 11 bases fitting TRBD1. This CDR3 region has 15 residues. CDR1 and CDR2 (germline): MNHEY, SVGAGI. The ends lost 8 bases at V and 2 bases at J; junction bases unmatched: 6. The CDR3, as DNA: TGTGCCAGCGGACAGGGGGCCCCCCCCACAGATACGCAGTATTTT. As protein: CASGQGAPPTDTQYF.

This clonotype was detected many times. This chain links TRBV20-1 with TRBJ2-6; D uncertain. The CDR3 is 13 residues long. The V end lost 4 bases, the J end lost 0 bases, and 4 bases lay between the germline ends. Germline CDR1 and CDR2: DFQATT and SNEGSKA (reference sequence). The CDR3 sequence is CSAISSGANVLTF. In nucleotides, the CDR3 is TGCAGTGCTATAAGCTCTGGGGCCAACGTCCTGACTTTC.

The V and J genes are TRBV20-1 and TRBJ1-5, with D tentatively TRBD1 (5 bases). Germline V CDR1 and CDR2: DFQATT, SNEGSKA (reference sequence). V gave up 6 bases and J gave up 0 bases, with 12 bases separating them. The CDR3 loop spans 14 amino acids. The CDR3 loop reads CSALGLNSNQPQHF. The CDR3 DNA sequence: TGCAGTGCCCTGGGACTGAATAGCAATCAGCCCCAGCATTTT.

This clonotype was found many times. This chain connects TRBV5-6 to TRBJ2-7; a possible D gene is TRBD1 (7 bases). CDR1 and CDR2 (germline): SGHDT, YYEEEE. The V end lost 4 bases, the J end lost 3 bases, and 20 bases lay between the germline ends. CDR3 length: 16 amino acids. CDR3 residues: CASSGGEGTVYYEQYF. In DNA form, the CDR3 reads TGTGCCAGCAGCGGAGGGGAAGGGACAGTTTACTACGAGCAGTACTTC.

The chain employs TRBV29-1 and TRBJ1-2; a possible D gene is TRBD1 (5 bases). The CDR3 runs 11 residues. CDR1 is SQVTM and CDR2 is ANQGSEA in the germline V gene. The V end lost 3 bases, the J end lost 6 bases, and 8 bases lay between the germline ends. Here the CDR3 reads CSVDRADGYTF. The CDR3 nucleotides are TGCAGCGTTGACAGGGCGGATGGCTACACCTTC.

This chain joins TRBV15 and TRBJ2-1, with D possibly being TRBD2 (6 bases). Germline V CDR1 and CDR2: LNHNV, YYDKDF (reference sequence). The CDR3 loop spans 15 amino acids. V gave up 2 bases and J gave up 8 bases, with 16 bases separating them. This CDR3 is CATSRRGTGIYEQFF. In DNA form, the CDR3 reads TGTGCCACCAGCAGACGCGGGACGGGCATCTATGAGCAGTTCTTC.

The chain joins TRBV7-9 to TRBJ1-4; D call uncertain. The CDR3 covers 14 residues. Germline assignment: CDR1 SEHNR and CDR2 FQNEAQ (reference sequence). V lost 5 bases and J lost 6, with 13 bases in between. CDR3 coding DNA: TGTGCCAGCAGCGAAACACGAGAGGATGAAAAACTGTTTTTT. This translates into CASSETREDEKLFF.